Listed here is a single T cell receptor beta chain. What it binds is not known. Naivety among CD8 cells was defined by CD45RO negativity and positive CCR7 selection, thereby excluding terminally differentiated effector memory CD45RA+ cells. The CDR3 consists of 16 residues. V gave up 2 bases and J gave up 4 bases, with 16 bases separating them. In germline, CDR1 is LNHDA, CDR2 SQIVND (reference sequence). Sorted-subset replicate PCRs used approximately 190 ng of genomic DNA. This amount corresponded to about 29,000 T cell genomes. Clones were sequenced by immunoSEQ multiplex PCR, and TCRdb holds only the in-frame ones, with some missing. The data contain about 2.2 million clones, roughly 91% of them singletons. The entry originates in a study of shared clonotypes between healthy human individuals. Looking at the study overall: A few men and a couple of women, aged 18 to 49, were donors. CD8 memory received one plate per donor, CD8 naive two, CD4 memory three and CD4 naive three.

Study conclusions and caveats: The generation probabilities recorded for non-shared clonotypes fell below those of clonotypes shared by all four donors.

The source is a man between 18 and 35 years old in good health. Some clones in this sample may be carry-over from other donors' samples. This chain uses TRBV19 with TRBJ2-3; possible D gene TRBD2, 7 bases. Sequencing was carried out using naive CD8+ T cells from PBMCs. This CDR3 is CASSIYGGAVADTQYF. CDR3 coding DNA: TGTGCCAGTAGTATATATGGGGGGGCTGTTGCAGATACGCAGTATTTT.